This TCR beta chain was recorded in a study of cytomegalovirus exposure and HLA in healthy donors. The CDR3 covers 14 residues. The germline V gene encodes CDR1 MNHNY and CDR2 SVGAGI (reference sequence). On this clone itself: Its target is not known.

13 Jbeta primers and 60 Vbeta primers were used for the PCR. Repertoires were generated with immunoSEQ multiplex PCR, while TCRdb's copy carries only in-frame clones and drops some. Of over 100,000 clones listed, approximately 80% are singletons. Whole-study results and caveats: Analysis was carried out at a later point, and it linked a missense DCLRE1C variant to TCR beta V- and J-gene trimming. The study assumed roughly uniform donor sequencing depth for presence/absence analyses. The authors enumerated roughly 180 TCR beta chains as linked to cytomegalovirus. Most observed TCR sequences were rare, whereas some public TCRs were detected in many donors.

The source of this sequence is a female donor in good health and CMV-seronegative. The chain combines TRBV6-6 with TRBJ2-5; 10 bases are shared with TRBD2. The closer fit of TRBJ2-7 to the DNA end suggests the J call may be wrong. What was sequenced was PBMCs. The CDR3 DNA reads TGTGCCAGCTCCGGACTAGCGGATGCCTACGAGCAGTACTTC. Protein product: CASSGLADAYEQYF.